This passage covers 6 T cell receptor beta chains from one sample sequenced in a study of response to subunit inactivated influenza vaccine. TCRdb independently ran MiXCR on the RT-PCR reads; one entry per CDR3 protein. The sample includes about 190,000 distinct CDR3 sequences, approximately 14% of them seen just once. The sample in question was CD8+ T cells sorted from PBMCs, obtained less than 6 days after vaccination. These receptors were taken from a man between 50 and 59 years old who received an inactivated influenza vaccine.

There are many counts of this clonotype. This chain connects TRBV5-6 to TRBJ2-1; maybe TRBD2 (6 bases). The CDR3 extends over 12 amino acids. Germline assignment: CDR1 SGHDT and CDR2 YYEEEE. The V and J ends lost 3 bases and 6 bases respectively, with 7 bases between them. CDR3 residues: CASSYGGNEQFF. CDR3 nucleotide sequence: TGTGCCAGCAGCTACGGGGGCAATGAGCAGTTCTTC.

This clonotype was detected many times. The genes are TRBV6-5 and TRBJ2-5; D perhaps matches TRBD2 (7 bases). CDR3 length: 19 amino acids. The germline V gene has CDR1 MNHEY and CDR2 SVGAGI. Trimming took off 0 bases at V and 5 bases at J, with 25 bases between the two ends. The CDR3 loop reads CASSYSGGPTRSQKETQYF. The CDR3, as DNA: TGTGCCAGCAGTTACTCGGGGGGGCCCACACGTTCCCAAAAGGAGACCCAGTACTTC.

This clonotype was counted between two and nine times. The rearrangement uses TRBV5-6 and TRBJ1-5; TRBD1 might be the D (5 bases). Trimming shortened V by 3 bases and J by 7 bases, and 17 bases separated the two germline ends. Germline CDR1 SGHDT, CDR2 YYEEEE. CDR3 size: 15 residues. CDR3 nucleotide sequence: TGTGCCAGCAGCTGGGGGTACGGGGATGGGCAGCCCCAGCATTTT. This translates into CASSWGYGDGQPQHF.

V gene TRBV4-1 combines with J gene TRBJ1-3; 8 bases map to TRBD1. This CDR3 region has 16 residues. CDR1 and CDR2 (germline): MGHRA, YSYEKL. The J segment lost 3 bases and the V segment lost 4 bases, leaving 8 bases of the junction unmatched. The CDR3 is CASSRRTGPNGNTIYF. CDR3 in DNA: TGCGCCAGCAGCCGTAGGACAGGGCCAAATGGAAACACCATATATTTT.

This clonotype turned up a few times. The chain combines TRBV7-8 with TRBJ2-7; D is perhaps TRBD2 (5 bases). Looked up from germline, CDR1 is SGHVS and CDR2 is FQNEAQ. This CDR3 is built from 16 residues. Trimming left V 1 base short and J 1 base short, with 14 bases between. The CDR3 is CASSLGSTKESYEQYF. The CDR3 coding sequence is TGTGCCAGCAGCTTAGGTTCGACTAAAGAGTCCTACGAGCAGTACTTC.

This clonotype came up a few times. The chain links TRBV10-3 to TRBJ1-4; D is possibly TRBD1 (6 bases). CDR1 and CDR2 from the germline V gene are ENHRY and SYGVKD. The CDR3 runs 13 residues. V was pared by 3 bases and J by 8 bases, with 10 bases between. This CDR3 reads CAISDIGGEKLFF. CDR3 bases: TGTGCCATCAGTGACATAGGGGGAGAAAAACTGTTTTTT.